These 12 T cell receptor beta chains share one sample of origin, sequenced in a study of T cell responses to AZD1222 COVID-19 vaccine. The data were produced by immunoSEQ multiplex PCR, yet TCRdb's version contains in-frame clones alone and is incomplete. This sample has about 150,000 clones, with about 88% found just once. Here the sequenced sample was peripheral blood, taken on day 0 of AZD1222 vaccination. These receptors all come from an adult in good health.

The rearrangement links TRBV6-2 or TRBV6-3 to TRBJ1-5, with D uncertain. Germline V CDR1 and CDR2: MNHEY, SVGEGT. The CDR3 extends over 14 amino acids. Trimming took 2 bases from V and 6 from J, leaving 11 bases between them. CDR3 bases: TGTGCCAGCAGTTACGACCACGAGCGTCAGCCCCAGCATTTT. Protein sequence: CASSYDHERQPQHF.

This rearrangement joins TRBV20-1 to TRBJ1-5, with TRBD1 matching over 12 bases. J gave up 8 bases and V 3 bases, and 8 bases lay outside the gene matches. Per the germline V gene, CDR1 is DFQATT and CDR2 is SNEGSKA (reference sequence). CDR3 length: 15 residues. The CDR3, as DNA: TGCAGTGCTAGTTCGGGACAGGGGGCATCGGAGCCCCAGCATTTT. The encoded protein is CSASSGQGASEPQHF.

In its sample, this clone was seen a few times. This chain connects TRBV27 to TRBJ2-3; D not certain. The CDR3 covers 16 residues. Between the trimmed V and J ends, which lost 2 bases and 0 bases, there was a span of 12 bases. Per germline, CDR1 MNHEY and CDR2 SMNVEV (reference sequence). The CDR3 loop is CASSLLRPTSTDTQYF. CDR3 nucleotide sequence: TGTGCCAGCAGTTTACTCAGACCAACTAGCACAGATACGCAGTATTTT.

The rearrangement uses TRBV5-4 and TRBJ2-3; D is unresolved. Between the trimmed V and J ends, which lost 9 bases and 2 bases, there was a span of 16 bases. Germline CDR1 SGHNT, CDR2 YYREEE (reference sequence). The CDR3 totals 14 residues. The CDR3 nucleotides are TGTGCCACCAAACCGGGCCAACTCACAGATACGCAGTATTTT. It codes for CATKPGQLTDTQYF.

V and J are TRBV28 and TRBJ2-1, with TRBD2 identical over 13 bases. Germline V gives CDR1 MDHEN, CDR2 SYDVKM. The V segment lost 6 bases and the J segment 6 bases; nucleotides outside the gene matches: 5. This CDR3 has 15 residues. The CDR3 DNA is TGTGCCAGCAGCAAAACTAGCGGGGGGGGCAATGAGCAGTTCTTC. This encodes CASSKTSGGGNEQFF. The complete variable domain, with remaining parts taken from reference TRBV28 and TRBJ2-1, reads DVKVTQSSRYLVKRTGEKVFLECVQDMDHENMFWYRQDPGLGLRLIYFSYDVKMKEKGDIPEGYSVSREKKERFSLILESASTNQTSMYLCASSKTSGGGNEQFFGPGTRLTVL.

This clone was seen more than once but under ten times. V gene TRBV10-2 combines with J gene TRBJ1-1; possibly TRBD1 for D (5 bases). Per germline, CDR1 WSHSY and CDR2 SAAADI. The CDR3 spans 14 residues. The V end was cut by 2 bases, the J end by 5 bases, with 12 bases between. This CDR3 reads CASSEDRSGTEAFF. For the CDR3, the DNA is TGCGCCAGCAGTGAGGACAGATCAGGGACTGAAGCTTTCTTT.

This sequence joins TRBV2 and TRBJ1-6; 9 bases align to TRBD1. The length of the CDR3 is 15 residues. Germline V gives CDR1 SNHLY, CDR2 FYNNEI. V lost 4 bases to trimming and J lost 8 bases; unmatched junction nucleotides: 6. Written as DNA, the CDR3 is TGTGCCAGCAGTGTGTTGGGACAGGGTGATTCACCCCTCCACTTT. Residues: CASSVLGQGDSPLHF.

This chain links TRBV4-1 with TRBJ2-2, with a possible D match to TRBD1 (7 bases). The germline V and J ends were trimmed by 4 bases and 5 bases, with 14 bases remaining between them. This CDR3 region has 15 residues. CDR1 is MGHRA, CDR2 YSYEKL, per germline. The CDR3 here is CASSLVAGGTGELFF. In nucleotides, the CDR3 is TGCGCCAGCAGCCTCGTGGCAGGGGGGACCGGGGAGCTGTTTTTT.

This clone has a single count. The V call is TRBV30, the J call TRBJ2-2, with D perhaps matching TRBD2 (5 bases). V was shortened by 6 bases and J by 0 bases, with 11 bases between the two germline ends. Germline CDR1 and CDR2: GTSNPN and SVGIG (reference sequence). The CDR3 length is 14 residues. CDR3 in amino acids: CACPSRANTGELFF. The CDR3, as DNA: TGTGCCTGCCCGTCGAGGGCGAACACCGGGGAGCTGTTTTTT.

V and J are TRBV6-5 and TRBJ1-1, with a weak D call TRBD1 (5 bases). In germline, CDR1 is MNHEY, CDR2 SVGAGI. Between the trimmed V and J ends, which lost 0 bases and 1 base, there was a span of 6 bases. This CDR3 contains 14 residues. CDR3: CASSYSTENTEAFF. The CDR3 DNA sequence: TGTGCCAGCAGTTACTCGACAGAGAACACTGAAGCTTTCTTT.

The V call is TRBV18, the J call TRBJ1-1; 9 positions agree with TRBD1. With 2 bases clipped from V and 7 bases from J, the junction kept 8 bases outside the gene matches. This CDR3 has 15 residues. Germline V gives CDR1 KGHSH, CDR2 LQKENI. The CDR3 loop reads CASSPNRDREGEAFF. CDR3 DNA: TGTGCCAGCTCACCAAACCGGGACAGGGAGGGTGAAGCTTTCTTT. The entire variable domain, with the rest obtained from reference TRBV18 and TRBJ1-1, is as follows: NAGVMQNPRHLVRRRGQEARLRCSPMKGHSHVYWYRQLPEEGLKFMVYLQKENIIDESGMPKERFSAEFPKEGPSILRIQQVVRGDSAAYFCASSPNRDREGEAFFGQGTRLTVV.

This clone has a single count. The chain is built from TRBV6-5 and TRBJ1-6; a weak D match, TRBD1 (6 bases). This CDR3 has 13 residues. The V and J ends lost 10 bases and 5 bases respectively, with 12 bases between them. CDR1 and CDR2 from the germline V gene are MNHEY and SVGAGI. The CDR3: CANQQGHNSPLHF. The DNA of the CDR3 is TGTGCCAACCAACAGGGCCATAATTCACCCCTCCACTTT.